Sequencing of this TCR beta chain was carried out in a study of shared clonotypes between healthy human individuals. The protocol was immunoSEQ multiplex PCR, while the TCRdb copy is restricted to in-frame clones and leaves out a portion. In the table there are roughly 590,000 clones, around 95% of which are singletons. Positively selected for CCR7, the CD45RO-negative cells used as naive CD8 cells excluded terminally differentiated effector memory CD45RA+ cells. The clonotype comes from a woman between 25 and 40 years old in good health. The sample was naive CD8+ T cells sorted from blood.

CDR3 DNA: TGTGCCAGCAGTTTAGGGGCGGGGACAGGTGAAACCGGGGAGCTGTTTTTT. Its translation: CASSLGAGTGETGELFF. This rearrangement joins TRBV27 to TRBJ2-2, with 8 bases identical to TRBD1. Looked up from germline, CDR1 is MNHEY and CDR2 is SMNVEV (reference sequence). CDR3 length: 17 residues. V dropped 2 bases and J dropped 5; count of bases not matched to a gene: 10.